Presented here are 24 T cell receptor beta chains from one specimen sequenced in a study of blood T cells in healthy people across ages. Primers used in a second PCR of roughly 6 to 12 cycles were a sample-barcoded 5' primer and a J-beta primer mix. TCRdb reprocessed the 5' RACE reads via MiXCR and lists one record per CDR3 protein. This sample has about 640,000 distinct CDR3 sequences, with approximately 40% found just once. Input material: blood. These receptors all come from a man older than 75 in good health.

The chain combines TRBV12-3 or TRBV12-4 with TRBJ2-3; 8 nucleotides match TRBD2. With V trimmed by 7 bases and J by 9 bases, 12 bases remained unmatched. This CDR3 spans 14 amino acids. CDR3 protein: CASTPCTPGGTQYF. CDR3 DNA sequence: TGTGCCAGCACTCCTTGCACTCCGGGGGGGACGCAGTATTTT.

The chain recombines TRBV5-1 with TRBJ2-6; 11 nucleotides align to TRBD1. V shed 4 bases and J 0 bases; nucleotides not matched to a gene: 9. The CDR3 is 19 amino acids. The germline CDR1 and CDR2 sequences are SGHRS and YFSETQ. Here the CDR3 reads CASSQGTGGTASGANVLTF. The CDR3 DNA reads as TGCGCCAGCAGCCAAGGGACAGGGGGAACCGCCTCTGGGGCCAACGTCCTGACTTTC.

The J gene is TRBJ1-1, the V gene TRBV7-9, with 7 bases fitting TRBD1. Germline assignment: CDR1 SEHNR and CDR2 FQNEAQ (reference sequence). The CDR3 is 15 residues long. J lost 1 base, V lost 1 base, and 3 bases had no gene match. The CDR3 is CASSLVEGANTEAFF. The CDR3 DNA follows: TGTGCCAGCAGCTTAGTGGAGGGGGCGAACACTGAAGCTTTCTTT.

This clonotype was seen more than once but under ten times. The chain employs TRBV6-2 or TRBV6-3 and TRBJ2-3; D not resolved. CDR1 MNHEY and CDR2 SVGEGT come from the germline V gene. CDR3 length: 13 residues. V was clipped by 9 bases and J by 3 bases, with 13 bases between them. The CDR3 sequence: CARAISGTDTQYF. CDR3 nucleotides: TGTGCCAGGGCCATTTCTGGTACAGATACGCAGTATTTT.

A few counts support this clonotype. The chain uses TRBV28 and TRBJ2-1; D is ambiguous. Between the trimmed V and J ends, which lost 7 bases and 12 bases, there was a span of 13 bases. Germline lookup yields CDR1 MDHEN and CDR2 SYDVKM. The CDR3 covers 11 residues. CDR3 nucleotide sequence: TGTGCCAGCAACGAGCGCAACTCGCAGTTCTTC. Protein: CASNERNSQFF.

This clonotype was detected only a few times. Written as DNA, the CDR3 is TGCAGCGTTGGGCAGGGTGGTCAGCCCCAGCATTTT. Amino acid sequence: CSVGQGGQPQHF. The chain combines TRBV29-1 with TRBJ1-5, with D perhaps matching TRBD1 (5 bases). Germline CDR1 and CDR2: SQVTM and ANQGSEA. Deletions cut 4 bases from V and 6 bases from J, with 10 bases between. This CDR3 has 12 amino acids.

Written as DNA, the CDR3 is TGTGCCAGCAAATACAGGAGAGGAGTAGGCCAAGAGACCCAGTACTTC. Its protein product is CASKYRRGVGQETQYF. The J gene is TRBJ2-5, the V gene TRBV6-1, with D perhaps TRBD1 (5 bases). V lost 7 bases, J lost 1 base, and 19 bases lay in between. Per the germline V gene, CDR1 is MNHNS and CDR2 is SASEGT. CDR3 size: 16 residues.

This clonotype was recorded a few times. V usage is TRBV4-2 and J usage is TRBJ1-5; maybe TRBD1 (6 bases). Germline V gene data show CDR1 as LGHNA and CDR2 as YNFKEQ. The CDR3 loop spans 15 amino acids. Trimming pared 0 bases from V and 3 bases from J, leaving 9 bases between. The CDR3 sequence: CASSQEDSYNQPQHF. DNA for the CDR3: TGTGCCAGCAGCCAAGAGGACAGCTACAATCAGCCCCAGCATTTT.

The chain combines TRBV14 with TRBJ2-1; TRBD2 agrees at 7 bases. This CDR3 comprises 18 residues. Germline V gene lookup returns CDR1 SGHDN and CDR2 FVKESK. Trimming took 0 bases from V and 3 from J; bases not matched to a gene: 11. The DNA for the CDR3 is TGTGCCAGCAGCCAAGATTGGGGAGCGGGATCCATCTACAATGAGCAGTTCTTC. This translates into CASSQDWGAGSIYNEQFF.

The chain employs TRBV7-2 and TRBJ1-1; TRBD1 might be the D (6 bases). CDR1 is SGHTA, CDR2 FQGNSA, per germline. CDR3 size: 15 residues. V was clipped by 2 bases and J by 4 bases, with 14 bases between them. The CDR3 protein is CASSLFVARGTEAFF. As DNA, the CDR3 is TGTGCCAGCAGCTTATTTGTCGCCAGGGGCACTGAAGCTTTCTTT.

This clonotype was counted a few times. This chain links TRBV4-3 with TRBJ1-2; no definite D call. Germline CDR1 LGHNA, CDR2 YSLEER. V shed 1 base and J shed 4 bases, with 13 bases lying between them. There are 15 residues in the CDR3. CDR3 DNA sequence: TGCGCCAGCAGCCAAGGGCCCGGGGTTGCCTATGGCTACACCTTC. It specifies CASSQGPGVAYGYTF.

The genes are TRBV7-2 and TRBJ2-7; 10 nucleotides match TRBD2. Germline CDR1 reads SGHTA; CDR2 reads FQGNSA. V was pared by 6 bases and J by 2 bases, with 4 bases of the junction left unmatched. The CDR3 has 14 amino acids. In nucleotides, the CDR3 is TGTGCCAGCAGGGAGAGCGGGGGGGCCTACGAGCAGTACTTC. It encodes CASRESGGAYEQYF.

The chain joins TRBV6-2 or TRBV6-3 to TRBJ2-7; D is uncertain. In germline, CDR1 is MNHEY, CDR2 SVGEGT. The length of the CDR3 is 12 residues. The germline V and J ends were trimmed by 2 bases and 8 bases, with 10 bases remaining between them. Here the CDR3 DNA reads TGTGCCAGCAGTTACCCACAAATGAAGCAGTACTTC. Translated: CASSYPQMKQYF.

To note about this clonotype: Its ends do not fully match the called genes, so a read error is possible. The rearrangement uses TRBV7-2 and TRBJ2-3, with 15 bases identical to TRBD2. Germline V gene data show CDR1 as SGHTA and CDR2 as FQGNSA. CDR3 length: 16 amino acids. For the CDR3, the DNA is TGTGCTAGCAGCCCGGGACTAGCGGGGGGTACAGATGCGCAGTATTTT. Translation gives CASSPGLAGGTDAQYF. Drawing the rest from reference TRBV7-2 and TRBJ2-3, the complete variable domain is GAGVSQSPSNKVTEKGKDVELRCDPISGHTALYWYRQSLGQGLEFLIYFQGNSAPDKSGLPSDRFSAERTGGSVSTLTIQRTQQEDSAVYLCASSPGLAGGTDAQYFGPGTRLTVL.

For this clonotype: An end of the junction does not agree with germline; a read error may underlie this. The J gene is TRBJ2-3, the V gene TRBV4-1; D is perhaps TRBD1 (5 bases). Germline lookup yields CDR1 MGHRA and CDR2 YSYEKL. CDR3 size: 15 residues. In nucleotides, the CDR3 is TGCGCCAGCAGCCAAGATCAGGACAACACAGATACGCGGTATTTT. This gives the protein CASSQDQDNTDTRYF.

This clonotype was detected only a few times. This chain joins TRBV10-3 and TRBJ1-5; TRBD1 agrees at 9 bases. V trimming: 5 bases; J trimming: 6 bases; junction bases outside the gene matches: 5. Germline CDR1 and CDR2: ENHRY and SYGVKD. The CDR3 spans 14 residues. CDR3 amino acids: CAISPTGGGQPQHF. The CDR3, as DNA: TGTGCCATCAGTCCAACAGGGGGCGGTCAGCCCCAGCATTTT.

This clonotype was seen a handful of times. This chain joins TRBV3-1 and TRBJ2-7; D might be TRBD2 (6 bases). In germline, CDR1 is LGHDT, CDR2 YNNKEL (reference sequence). Trimming took off 1 base at V and 7 bases at J, with 14 bases between the two ends. CDR3 length equals 14 residues. As DNA, the CDR3 is TGTGCCAGCAGCCAAGGGTTGGGACTGAAGGAGCAGTACTTC. Its translation is CASSQGLGLKEQYF.

J is TRBJ2-1 and V is TRBV6-1; 9 bases map to TRBD2. Germline values: CDR1 MNHNS, CDR2 SASEGT. Trimming took 7 bases from V and 0 from J; bases not matched to a gene: 10. The CDR3 spans 17 residues. The CDR3 loop reads CASMMSLAGSSYNEQFF. CDR3 bases: TGTGCCAGCATGATGAGTCTAGCGGGAAGCTCCTACAATGAGCAGTTCTTC.

The chain carries TRBV3-1 and TRBJ2-5, with 9 bases aligning to TRBD2. The tail of the sequence fits TRBJ2-7 better, so the J call may be wrong. The germline V gene encodes CDR1 LGHDT and CDR2 YNNKEL (reference sequence). The CDR3 runs 14 residues. CDR3 coding DNA: TGTGCCAGCAGCCGAGAAGCTAGCGGGGTCGAGCAGTACTTC. Amino acid sequence: CASSREASGVEQYF.

The chain couples TRBV28 to TRBJ2-6; D is unclear. The CDR3 consists of 17 residues. The germline gives CDR1 MDHEN, CDR2 SYDVKM. Trimming took 4 bases from V and 4 from J, leaving 17 bases between them. Written as DNA, the CDR3 is TGTGCCAGCAGTTCCCGAAACCGAACCCGCGGGGCCAACGTCCTGACTTTC. This gives the protein CASSSRNRTRGANVLTF. The full variable domain, rest sourced from reference TRBV28 and TRBJ2-6, is DVKVTQSSRYLVKRTGEKVFLECVQDMDHENMFWYRQDPGLGLRLIYFSYDVKMKEKGDIPEGYSVSREKKERFSLILESASTNQTSMYLCASSSRNRTRGANVLTFGAGSRLTVL.

The CDR3 nucleotides read TGTGCCAGCAGCCCTCTTCCGGGCCCTACCCCCGATACGCAGTATTTT. Translated, it gives CASSPLPGPTPDTQYF. The chain is built from TRBV5-5 and TRBJ2-3; D gene unclear. CDR3 length equals 16 residues. In germline, CDR1 is SGHKS, CDR2 YYEKEE (reference sequence). V was shortened by 4 bases and J by 6 bases, with 21 bases between the two germline ends.

V gene TRBV11-2 combines with J gene TRBJ2-5, with 7 bases lining up with TRBD2. In germline, CDR1 is SGHAT, CDR2 FQNNGV. V trimming: 3 bases; J trimming: 5 bases; junction bases outside the gene matches: 9. This CDR3 has 15 amino acids. The CDR3 protein is CASSFWASGEETQYF. In DNA form, the CDR3 reads TGTGCCAGCAGCTTTTGGGCTAGCGGAGAGGAGACCCAGTACTTC. Combining the CDR3 with reference TRBV11-2 and TRBJ2-5 gives the whole variable domain EAGVAQSPRYKIIEKRQSVAFWCNPISGHATLYWYQQILGQGPKLLIQFQNNGVVDDSQLPKDRFSAERLKGVDSTLKIQPAKLEDSAVYLCASSFWASGEETQYFGPGTRLLVL.

The chain joins TRBV28 to TRBJ2-1, with 8 nucleotides matching TRBD1. The CDR3 spans 17 residues. Germline trimming cut 6 bases from V and 1 base from J; bases unmatched to any gene: 11. Germline V CDR1 and CDR2: MDHEN, SYDVKM. Here the CDR3 DNA reads TGTGCCAGCAGCACAACGACAACAGGGGGGTCCTACAATGAGCAGTTCTTC. Translating gives CASSTTTTGGSYNEQFF.

V and J are TRBV28 and TRBJ1-1, with 8 bases matching TRBD1. After removal of 7 bases from V and 4 bases from J, the junction contained 14 bases not matched to a gene. The CDR3 is 16 amino acids. Germline V CDR1 and CDR2: MDHEN, SYDVKM. For the CDR3, the DNA is TGTGCCAGCACCAAAATAAGGGACAGGCGGTCCACTGAAGCTTTCTTT. Protein product: CASTKIRDRRSTEAFF.